These T cell receptor beta chains were read from a single sample in a study of OX40 agonist ivuxolimab in advanced cancers. The data were produced by immunoSEQ multiplex PCR, yet TCRdb's version contains in-frame clones alone and is incomplete. The top ten hold approximately 4.6% of the sample, which has tens of thousands of clones, approximately 84% seen once. The sample consisted of CD4+ or CD8+ T cells sorted from blood, taken in a trial of the OX40 agonist ivuxolimab. The receptors were sampled from an adult with an advanced solid tumor such as melanoma, head and neck, liver or kidney cancer. Both conserved end residues are part of each CDR3. A D gene is named only where the DNA matches it firmly. Rows give clone size only sometimes, using once, few, many, or a class for an expanded clone.

clone size: once
V gene: TRBV5-1
J gene: TRBJ1-4
D gene: -
CDR3 DNA: TGCGCCAGCAGCTTGTCGGAGCCTAAGGGAAAACTGTTTTTT
CDR3 protein: CASSLSEPKGKLFF

clone size: -
V gene: TRBV27
J gene: TRBJ2-1
D gene: TRBD2
CDR3 DNA: TGTGCCAGCACCTCTAGCGGACCCTACCCCATAGGGCAGTTCTTC
CDR3 protein: CASTSSGPYPIGQFF

clone size: many
V gene: TRBV11-1
J gene: TRBJ2-1
D gene: -
CDR3 DNA: TGTGCCAGCAGCTACGAACTACCTGAGCAGTTCTTC
CDR3 protein: CASSYELPEQFF

clone size: -
V gene: TRBV28
J gene: TRBJ1-4
D gene: TRBD1
CDR3 DNA: TGTGCCAGCAGCCGTGGACAGGGGAGGGAAAAACTGTTTTTT
CDR3 protein: CASSRGQGREKLFF

clone size: -
V gene: TRBV19
J gene: TRBJ2-5
D gene: -
CDR3 DNA: TGTGCCAGTAGTCCTGGAGAGGGGGAGACCCAGTACTTC
CDR3 protein: CASSPGEGETQYF

clone size: -
V gene: TRBV18
J gene: TRBJ1-3
D gene: -
CDR3 DNA: TGTGCCAGCTCACCAGGGCCAGGACCCTCTGGAAACACCATATATTTT
CDR3 protein: CASSPGPGPSGNTIYF

clone size: -
V gene: TRBV14
J gene: TRBJ2-3
D gene: -
CDR3 DNA: TGTGCCAGCAGCCGGACAGTCTTAGTCACAGATACGCAGTATTTT
CDR3 protein: CASSRTVLVTDTQYF

clone size: -
V gene: TRBV4-1
J gene: TRBJ2-1
D gene: -
CDR3 DNA: TGCGCCAGCAGACAAGATGAATGGTCGAACTCCTACAATGAGCAGTTCTTC
CDR3 protein: CASRQDEWSNSYNEQFF

clone size: -
V gene: TRBV6-5
J gene: TRBJ1-1
D gene: -
CDR3 DNA: TGTGCCAGCAGTCCCCAGGCCTGGGGCACTGAAGCTTTCTTT
CDR3 protein: CASSPQAWGTEAFF

clone size: -
V gene: TRBV5-6
J gene: TRBJ2-7
D gene: -
CDR3 DNA: TGTGCCAGCAGCTCGCCCCCGCTAGGAGTTAACGAGCAGTACTTC
CDR3 protein: CASSSPPLGVNEQYF

clone size: -
V gene: TRBV7-9
J gene: TRBJ1-2
D gene: -
CDR3 DNA: TGTGCCAGCAGCTTGAGTCGAACAGGCCAAGTTCCGGGGGGCTACACCTTC
CDR3 protein: CASSLSRTGQVPGGYTF

clone size: -
V gene: TRBV9
J gene: TRBJ2-5
D gene: -
CDR3 DNA: TGTGCCAGCAGCGTAGCCGCCGGCGGGCGAGAGACCCAGTACTTC
CDR3 protein: CASSVAAGGRETQYF

clone size: -
V gene: TRBV7-2
J gene: TRBJ1-5
D gene: TRBD1
CDR3 DNA: TGTGCCAGCAGCATCCGGACAGGGGATCAGCCCCAGCATTTT
CDR3 protein: CASSIRTGDQPQHF

clone size: -
V gene: TRBV21-1
J gene: TRBJ1-1
D gene: -
CDR3 DNA: TGTGCCAGCAGCAAACCAGGGAGAACTGAAGCTTTCTTT
CDR3 protein: CASSKPGRTEAFF

clone size: few
V gene: TRBV7-2
J gene: TRBJ2-7
D gene: -
CDR3 DNA: TGTGCCAGCAGAGCCGAAACATCCGAGCAGTACTTC
CDR3 protein: CASRAETSEQYF

clone size: few
V gene: TRBV7-9
J gene: TRBJ2-2
D gene: -
CDR3 DNA: TGTGCCAGCAGCTTAATGGCGGGCGCCGGGGAGCTGTTTTTT
CDR3 protein: CASSLMAGAGELFF

clone size: -
V gene: TRBV5-1
J gene: TRBJ1-1
D gene: TRBD1
CDR3 DNA: TGCGCCAGCAGCTCCGGACAGGGTCAGGACACTGAAGCTTTCTTT
CDR3 protein: CASSSGQGQDTEAFF

clone size: -
V gene: TRBV7-2
J gene: TRBJ1-5
D gene: -
CDR3 DNA: TGTGCCAGCAGCTTCATGAAGAGCAATCAGCCCCAGCATTTT
CDR3 protein: CASSFMKSNQPQHF

clone size: once
V gene: TRBV13
J gene: TRBJ1-1
D gene: -
CDR3 DNA: TGTGCCAGCAGCCCATTGGGGGAGAACACTGAAGCTTTCTTT
CDR3 protein: CASSPLGENTEAFF

clone size: once
V gene: TRBV27
J gene: TRBJ2-7
D gene: -
CDR3 DNA: TGTGCCAGCAGTCCTCAAAGACAGTTACCCACACCTTACGAGCAGTACTTC
CDR3 protein: CASSPQRQLPTPYEQYF

clone size: few
V gene: TRBV5-1
J gene: TRBJ1-1
D gene: -
CDR3 DNA: TGCGCCAGCAGCCTCCAGGGTAACACTGAAGCTTTCTTT
CDR3 protein: CASSLQGNTEAFF

clone size: few
V gene: TRBV11-3
J gene: TRBJ1-6
D gene: -
CDR3 DNA: TGTGCCAGCAGCTTAGATCTGGTTGGCAGGGAAGCTTCACCCCTCCACTTT
CDR3 protein: CASSLDLVGREASPLHF

clone size: -
V gene: TRBV5-1
J gene: TRBJ1-5
D gene: -
CDR3 DNA: TGCGCCAGCAGCTTGGGCCCGGAAAGTCAGCCCCAGCATTTT
CDR3 protein: CASSLGPESQPQHF

clone size: once
V gene: TRBV27
J gene: TRBJ1-1
D gene: TRBD1
CDR3 DNA: TGTGCCAGCAGTCTTTGGACAGGGAAGACTGAAGCTTTCTTT
CDR3 protein: CASSLWTGKTEAFF

clone size: -
V gene: TRBV21-1
J gene: TRBJ2-1
D gene: -
CDR3 DNA: TGTGCCAGCAGCAATTCTCAGCGGGAGGGGAATGAGCAGTTCTTC
CDR3 protein: CASSNSQREGNEQFF

clone size: -
V gene: TRBV12-5
J gene: TRBJ2-3
D gene: TRBD2
CDR3 DNA: TGTGCTAGTGGTTTGGCCTCTAGCGGGAGTGGGGGCACAGATACGCAGTATTTT
CDR3 protein: CASGLASSGSGGTDTQYF

clone size: few
V gene: TRBV2
J gene: TRBJ2-7
D gene: -
CDR3 DNA: TGTGCCAGCAGTGACGACAGTCACGAGCAGTACTTC
CDR3 protein: CASSDDSHEQYF

clone size: once
V gene: TRBV5-4
J gene: TRBJ2-7
D gene: -
CDR3 DNA: TGTGCCAGCACCCTTTCGACGGTCAGCCACGAGCAGTACTTC
CDR3 protein: CASTLSTVSHEQYF

clone size: once
V gene: TRBV5-6
J gene: TRBJ1-2
D gene: -
CDR3 DNA: TGTGCCAGCAGCGGACCGGGGAGGGAGCGCGGCTACACCTTC
CDR3 protein: CASSGPGRERGYTF

clone size: once
V gene: TRBV6-6
J gene: TRBJ1-5
D gene: TRBD1
CDR3 DNA: TGTGACAGCAAGGCGACAGGGGGGAACCAGCCCCAGCATTTT
CDR3 protein: CDSKATGGNQPQHF

clone size: -
V gene: TRBV11-1
J gene: TRBJ2-1
D gene: -
CDR3 DNA: TGTGCCAGCAGCTGGATTGGGGGGAGCTCCTACAATGAGCAGTTCTTC
CDR3 protein: CASSWIGGSSYNEQFF

clone size: -
V gene: TRBV27
J gene: TRBJ2-7
D gene: -
CDR3 DNA: -
CDR3 protein: CARRGYACEQYF

clone size: -
V gene: TRBV19
J gene: TRBJ2-7
D gene: -
CDR3 DNA: TGTGCCAGTAATCGGGACGGTTTTAACTACGAGCAGTACTTC
CDR3 protein: CASNRDGFNYEQYF

clone size: -
V gene: TRBV20-1
J gene: TRBJ1-3
D gene: -
CDR3 DNA: TGCAGTGCCCCCCGGGAGAACACCATATATTTT
CDR3 protein: CSAPRENTIYF

clone size: -
V gene: TRBV18
J gene: TRBJ2-7
D gene: TRBD2
CDR3 DNA: TGTGCCAGCTCACCCGCAGCGGGGGGCGAATACGAGCAGTACTTC
CDR3 protein: CASSPAAGGEYEQYF

clone size: -
V gene: TRBV2
J gene: TRBJ1-3
D gene: -
CDR3 DNA: TGTGCCAGCGGTTTTTCAGGGAGGCAGAATCGGCACACCATATATTTT
CDR3 protein: CASGFSGRQNRHTIYF

clone size: -
V gene: TRBV11-3
J gene: TRBJ2-1
D gene: -
CDR3 DNA: TGTGCCAGCAGCCCCCTACAGGGTCCAGTCCATGAGCAGTTCTTC
CDR3 protein: CASSPLQGPVHEQFF

clone size: -
V gene: TRBV7-2
J gene: TRBJ2-1
D gene: -
CDR3 DNA: TGTGCCAGCAGCTTAGTCGGGAGCTCCTACAATGAGCAGTTCTTC
CDR3 protein: CASSLVGSSYNEQFF

clone size: -
V gene: TRBV6-5
J gene: TRBJ1-1
D gene: -
CDR3 DNA: TGTGCCAGCAGTCCGACAGAGAACACTGAAGCTTTCTTT
CDR3 protein: CASSPTENTEAFF

clone size: once
V gene: TRBV5-1
J gene: TRBJ2-1
D gene: -
CDR3 DNA: TGCGCCAGCAGCTTGGAGGGGAGGCTTGACAATGAGCAGTTCTTC
CDR3 protein: CASSLEGRLDNEQFF

clone size: -
V gene: TRBV7-3
J gene: TRBJ2-2
D gene: -
CDR3 DNA: TGTGCCAGCAGCTTTTCCGATCGCGGGGAGCTGTTTTTT
CDR3 protein: CASSFSDRGELFF

clone size: -
V gene: TRBV2
J gene: TRBJ1-3
D gene: -
CDR3 DNA: TGTGCCAGCAGTGTGGGCGCAGGAAACACCATATATTTT
CDR3 protein: CASSVGAGNTIYF

clone size: -
V gene: TRBV13
J gene: TRBJ1-1
D gene: -
CDR3 DNA: TGTGCCAGCAGCTTAGTAGTAGCGAAGCGGGGAGCTTTCTTT
CDR3 protein: CASSLVVAKRGAFF

clone size: -
V gene: TRBV4-1
J gene: TRBJ1-1
D gene: -
CDR3 DNA: TGCGCCAGCAGCCAGCAGGGGAATGAAGCTTTCTTT
CDR3 protein: CASSQQGNEAFF

clone size: -
V gene: TRBV6-1
J gene: TRBJ2-2
D gene: -
CDR3 DNA: TGTGCCAGCATTGATGGGAACACCGGGGAGCTGTTTTTT
CDR3 protein: CASIDGNTGELFF

clone size: few
V gene: TRBV5-4
J gene: TRBJ2-1
D gene: TRBD1
CDR3 DNA: TGTGCCAGCAGCCGACAGGGCCCTTACAATGAGCAGTTCTTC
CDR3 protein: CASSRQGPYNEQFF